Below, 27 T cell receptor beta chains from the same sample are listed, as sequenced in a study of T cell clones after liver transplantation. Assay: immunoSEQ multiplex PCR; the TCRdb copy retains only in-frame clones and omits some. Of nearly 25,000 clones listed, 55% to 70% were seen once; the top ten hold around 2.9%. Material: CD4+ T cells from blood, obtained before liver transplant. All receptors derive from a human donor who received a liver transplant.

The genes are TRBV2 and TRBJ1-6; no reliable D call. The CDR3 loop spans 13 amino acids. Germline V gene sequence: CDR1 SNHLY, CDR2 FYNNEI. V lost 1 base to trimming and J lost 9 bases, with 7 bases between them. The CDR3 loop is CASSEVFSSPLHF. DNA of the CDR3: TGTGCCAGCAGTGAAGTTTTTTCTTCACCCCTCCACTTT.

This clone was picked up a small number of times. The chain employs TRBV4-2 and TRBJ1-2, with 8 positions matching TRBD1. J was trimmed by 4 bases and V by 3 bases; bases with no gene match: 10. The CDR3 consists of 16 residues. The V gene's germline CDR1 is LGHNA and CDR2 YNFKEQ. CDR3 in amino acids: CASSHSGQVLFYGYTF. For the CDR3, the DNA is TGTGCCAGCAGCCACTCGGGACAGGTTCTATTCTATGGCTACACCTTC.

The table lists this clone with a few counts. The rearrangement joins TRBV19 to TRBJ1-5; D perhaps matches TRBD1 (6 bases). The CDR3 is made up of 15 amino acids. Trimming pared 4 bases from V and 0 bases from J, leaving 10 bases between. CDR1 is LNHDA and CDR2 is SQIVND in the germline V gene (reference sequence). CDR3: CASSKQGISNQPQHF. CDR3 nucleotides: TGTGCCAGTAGTAAACAGGGAATTAGCAATCAGCCCCAGCATTTT.

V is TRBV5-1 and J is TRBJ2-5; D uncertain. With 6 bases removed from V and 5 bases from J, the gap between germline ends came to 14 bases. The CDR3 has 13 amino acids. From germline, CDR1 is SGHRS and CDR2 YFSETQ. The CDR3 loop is CASKDLLSETQYF. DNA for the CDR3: TGCGCCAGCAAAGACCTTCTCTCGGAGACCCAGTACTTC.

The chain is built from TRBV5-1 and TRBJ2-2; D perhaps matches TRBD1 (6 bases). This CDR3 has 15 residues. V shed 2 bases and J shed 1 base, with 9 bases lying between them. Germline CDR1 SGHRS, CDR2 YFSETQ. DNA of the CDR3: TGCGCCAGCAGCTTCCCACAGGGGAACACCGGGGAGCTGTTTTTT. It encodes CASSFPQGNTGELFF.

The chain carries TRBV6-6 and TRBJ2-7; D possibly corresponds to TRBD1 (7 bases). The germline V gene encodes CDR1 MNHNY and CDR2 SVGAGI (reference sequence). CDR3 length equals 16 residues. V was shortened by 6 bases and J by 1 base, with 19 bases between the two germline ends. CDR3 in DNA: TGTGCCAGCAGCCCGGGGGTAGGGGGCTGGTCCTACGAGCAGTACGTC. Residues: CASSPGVGGWSYEQYV.

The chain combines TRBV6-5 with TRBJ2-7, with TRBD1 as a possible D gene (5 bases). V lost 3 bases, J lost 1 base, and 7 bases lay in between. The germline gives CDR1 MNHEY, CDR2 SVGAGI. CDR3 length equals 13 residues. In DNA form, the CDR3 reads TGTGCCAGCAGTTATTCAGGGTCCTACGAGCAGTACTTC. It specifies CASSYSGSYEQYF.

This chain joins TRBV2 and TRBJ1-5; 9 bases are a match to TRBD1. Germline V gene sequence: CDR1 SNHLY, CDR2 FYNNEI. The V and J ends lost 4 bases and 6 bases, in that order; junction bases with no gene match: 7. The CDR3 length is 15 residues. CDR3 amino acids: CASSVGGQGGQPQHF. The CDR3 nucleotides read TGTGCCAGCAGTGTGGGGGGACAGGGCGGTCAGCCCCAGCATTTT.

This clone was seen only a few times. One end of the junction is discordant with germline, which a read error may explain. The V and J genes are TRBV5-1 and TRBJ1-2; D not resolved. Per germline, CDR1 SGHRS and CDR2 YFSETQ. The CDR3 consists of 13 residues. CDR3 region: CASSLGGTSISFF. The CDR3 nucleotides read TGCGCCAGCAGCTTGGGAGGCACCTCTATCTCCTTCTTC.

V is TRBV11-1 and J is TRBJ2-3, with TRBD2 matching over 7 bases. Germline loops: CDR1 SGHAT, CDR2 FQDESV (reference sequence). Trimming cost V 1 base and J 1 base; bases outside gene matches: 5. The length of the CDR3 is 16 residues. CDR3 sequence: CASSLDRTRGTDTQYF. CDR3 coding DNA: TGTGCCAGCAGCTTAGATCGGACTAGGGGCACAGATACGCAGTATTTT.

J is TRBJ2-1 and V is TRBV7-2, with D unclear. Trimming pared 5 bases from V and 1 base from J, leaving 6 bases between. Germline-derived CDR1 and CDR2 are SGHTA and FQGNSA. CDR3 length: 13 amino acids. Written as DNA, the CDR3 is TGTGCCAGCAGCAAGGAGTCCTACAATGAGCAGTTCTTC. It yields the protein CASSKESYNEQFF.

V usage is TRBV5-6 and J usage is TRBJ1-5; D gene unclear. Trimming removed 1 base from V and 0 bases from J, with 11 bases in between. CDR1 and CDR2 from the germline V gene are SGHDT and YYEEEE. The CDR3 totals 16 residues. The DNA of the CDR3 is TGTGCCAGCAGCTTGTTTGGCCAGCATAGCAATCAGCCCCAGCATTTT. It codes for CASSLFGQHSNQPQHF.

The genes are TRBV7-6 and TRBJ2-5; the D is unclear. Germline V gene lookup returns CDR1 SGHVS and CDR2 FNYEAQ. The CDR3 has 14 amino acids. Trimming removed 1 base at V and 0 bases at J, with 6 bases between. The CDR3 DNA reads TGTGCCAGCAGCTTAGACAGAAACCAAGAGACCCAGTACTTC. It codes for CASSLDRNQETQYF.

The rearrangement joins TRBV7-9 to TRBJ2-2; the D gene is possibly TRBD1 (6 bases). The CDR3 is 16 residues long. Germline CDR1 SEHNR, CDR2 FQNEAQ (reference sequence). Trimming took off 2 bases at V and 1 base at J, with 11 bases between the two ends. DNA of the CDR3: TGTGCCAGCAGCTTATGGGGGACATTGAACACCGGGGAGCTGTTTTTT. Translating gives CASSLWGTLNTGELFF.

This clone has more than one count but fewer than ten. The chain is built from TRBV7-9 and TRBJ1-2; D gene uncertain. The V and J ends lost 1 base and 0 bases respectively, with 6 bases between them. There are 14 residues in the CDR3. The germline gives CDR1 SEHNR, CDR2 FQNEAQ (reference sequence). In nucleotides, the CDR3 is TGTGCCAGCAGCTTAGGGACGGCTAACTATGGCTACACCTTC. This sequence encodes CASSLGTANYGYTF.

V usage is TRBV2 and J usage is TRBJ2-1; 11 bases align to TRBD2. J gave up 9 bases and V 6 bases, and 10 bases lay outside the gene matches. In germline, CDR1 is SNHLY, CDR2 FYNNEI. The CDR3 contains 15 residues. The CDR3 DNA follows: TGTGCCAGCAGCGAGCTTAGCGGGAGGGCGGCTGAGCAGTTCTTC. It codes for CASSELSGRAAEQFF.

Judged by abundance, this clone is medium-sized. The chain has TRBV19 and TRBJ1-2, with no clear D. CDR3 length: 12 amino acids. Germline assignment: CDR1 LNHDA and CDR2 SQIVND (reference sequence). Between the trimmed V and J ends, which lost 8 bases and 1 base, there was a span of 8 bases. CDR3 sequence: CASFSNNYGYTF. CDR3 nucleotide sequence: TGTGCCAGTTTCAGCAATAACTATGGCTACACCTTC.

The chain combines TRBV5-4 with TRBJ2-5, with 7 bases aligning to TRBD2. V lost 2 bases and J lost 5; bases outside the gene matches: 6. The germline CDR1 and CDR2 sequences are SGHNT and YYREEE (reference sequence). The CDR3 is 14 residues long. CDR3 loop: CASSFDAGEETQYF. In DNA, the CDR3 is TGTGCCAGCAGCTTTGATGCGGGAGAGGAGACCCAGTACTTC. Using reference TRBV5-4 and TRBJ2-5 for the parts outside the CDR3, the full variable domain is ETGVTQSPTHLIKTRGQQVTLRCSSQSGHNTVSWYQQALGQGPQFIFQYYREEENGRGNFPPRFSGLQFPNYSSELNVNALELDDSALYLCASSFDAGEETQYFGPGTRLLVL.

The CDR3 nucleotides read TGTGCCAGCAGCCACGAAGGTGGGGGCGGGCAGTACTTC. Amino acids: CASSHEGGGGQYF. The rearrangement joins TRBV7-9 to TRBJ2-7; perhaps TRBD1 as D (6 bases). The CDR3 runs 13 residues. From germline, CDR1 is SEHNR and CDR2 FQNEAQ (reference sequence). The V end was cut by 5 bases, the J end by 9 bases, with 17 bases between.

CDR3 amino acids: CAISAGRTGKPEAFF. CDR3 sequence (DNA): TGTGCCATCAGTGCGGGAAGGACAGGGAAGCCTGAAGCTTTCTTT. J is TRBJ1-1 and V is TRBV10-3, with 8 nucleotides matching TRBD1. The V gene end was trimmed by 4 bases and the J gene end by 6 bases; junction bases not matched to a gene: 10. Germline lookup yields CDR1 ENHRY and CDR2 SYGVKD. The CDR3 sequence is 15 residues long.

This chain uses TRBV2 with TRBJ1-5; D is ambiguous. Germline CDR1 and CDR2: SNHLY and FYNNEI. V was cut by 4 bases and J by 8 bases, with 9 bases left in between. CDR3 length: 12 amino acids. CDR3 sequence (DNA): TGTGCCAGCAGTGTGAGTCGGGAGCCCCAGCATTTT. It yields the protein CASSVSREPQHF.

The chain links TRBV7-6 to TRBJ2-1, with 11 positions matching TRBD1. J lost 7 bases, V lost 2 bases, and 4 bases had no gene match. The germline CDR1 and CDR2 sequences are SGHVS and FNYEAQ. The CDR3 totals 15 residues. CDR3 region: CASSLRDRGMNEQFF. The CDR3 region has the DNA TGTGCCAGCAGCTTACGGGACAGGGGGATGAATGAGCAGTTCTTC.

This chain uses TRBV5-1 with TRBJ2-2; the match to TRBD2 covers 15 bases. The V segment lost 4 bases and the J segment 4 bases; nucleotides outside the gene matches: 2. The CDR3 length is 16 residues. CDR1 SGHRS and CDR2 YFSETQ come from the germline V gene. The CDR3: CASSAGLAGGTGELFF. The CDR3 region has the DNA TGCGCCAGCAGCGCGGGACTAGCGGGGGGCACCGGGGAGCTGTTTTTT. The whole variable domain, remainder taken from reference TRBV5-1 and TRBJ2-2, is KAGVTQTPRYLIKTRGQQVTLSCSPISGHRSVSWYQQTPGQGLQFLFEYFSETQRNKGNFPGRFSGRQFSNSRSEMNVSTLELGDSALYLCASSAGLAGGTGELFFGEGSRLTVL.

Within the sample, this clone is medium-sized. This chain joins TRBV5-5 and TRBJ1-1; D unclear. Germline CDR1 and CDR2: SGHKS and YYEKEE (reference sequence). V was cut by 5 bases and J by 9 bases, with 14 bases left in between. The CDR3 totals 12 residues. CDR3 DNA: TGTGCCAGCAGTTACGGTGGGGAAAAAGCTTTCTTT. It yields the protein CASSYGGEKAFF.

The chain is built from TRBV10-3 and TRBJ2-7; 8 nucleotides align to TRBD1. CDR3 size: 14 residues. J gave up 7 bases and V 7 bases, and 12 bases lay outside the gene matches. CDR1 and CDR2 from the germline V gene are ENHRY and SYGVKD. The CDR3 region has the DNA TGTGCCATCACTGACCGGGACAGGTCTAGGGAGCAGTACTTC. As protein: CAITDRDRSREQYF.

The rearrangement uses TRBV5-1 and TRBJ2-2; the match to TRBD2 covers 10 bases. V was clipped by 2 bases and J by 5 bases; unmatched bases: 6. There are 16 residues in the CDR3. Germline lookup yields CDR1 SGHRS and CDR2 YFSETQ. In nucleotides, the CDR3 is TGCGCCAGCAGCTTATTAGCGGGAGGCGGGACCGGGGAGCTGTTTTTT. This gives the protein CASSLLAGGGTGELFF.

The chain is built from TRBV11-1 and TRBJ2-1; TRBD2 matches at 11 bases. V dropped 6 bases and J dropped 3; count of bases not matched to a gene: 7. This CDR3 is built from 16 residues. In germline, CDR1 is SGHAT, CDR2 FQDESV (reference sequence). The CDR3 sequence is CASREGLAGNYNEQFF. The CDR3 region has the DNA TGTGCCAGCAGGGAAGGACTAGCGGGCAACTACAATGAGCAGTTCTTC.